Described below is a single TCR beta chain sequence and its context. No antigen is known for it. Repertoires were generated with immunoSEQ multiplex PCR, while TCRdb's copy carries only in-frame clones and drops some. The data show approximately 120,000 clones, approximately 88% seen once. Germline CDR1 reads MDHEN; CDR2 reads SYDVKM. The germline V and J ends were trimmed by 2 bases and 0 bases, with 7 bases remaining between them. The CDR3 sequence is 14 residues long. These data come from a study of T cell responses to AZD1222 COVID-19 vaccine. General study results and limits: In a largely white British group with more females than males, clonal diversity was possibly underestimated.

Sequencing used peripheral blood, obtained on day 0 of MenACWY control vaccination. The chain recombines TRBV28 with TRBJ2-5; D ambiguous. The sequence came from an adult in good health. The CDR3 sequence is CASSLGQNQETQYF. The DNA of the CDR3 is TGTGCCAGCAGTTTAGGGCAGAACCAAGAGACCCAGTACTTC.